This entry features one T cell receptor beta chain sequence. In the original analysis: Reference gene primers were amplified, and this amplification served to estimate nucleated cell counts. TCRdb's table, derived via immunoSEQ multiplex PCR, lists solely in-frame clones and lacks some. That table gives V, J and clone size, and the DNA gave D and trimming. The sample consists of around 250,000 clones, more than 85% of them appearing once. This record belongs to a study of blood T cell repertoires in COVID-19. On the study more broadly: COVID-19 samples, acute and convalescent, were from the United States, Italy and Spain. T cells, B-cell-depleted T cells, or PBMCs supplied cDNA or gDNA.

Germline trimming cut 4 bases from V and 11 bases from J; bases unmatched to any gene: 7. Germline CDR1 SGHVS, CDR2 FQNEAQ. This CDR3 has 12 residues. The chain employs TRBV7-8 and TRBJ1-1, with 7 bases matching TRBD1. Input material: peripheral blood. This receptor was taken from a woman aged 70-85 years with active or convalescent COVID-19. As DNA, the CDR3 is TGTGCCAGCAGCTCGCAGGGGGGCGGGGCTTTCTTT. It encodes CASSSQGGGAFF.